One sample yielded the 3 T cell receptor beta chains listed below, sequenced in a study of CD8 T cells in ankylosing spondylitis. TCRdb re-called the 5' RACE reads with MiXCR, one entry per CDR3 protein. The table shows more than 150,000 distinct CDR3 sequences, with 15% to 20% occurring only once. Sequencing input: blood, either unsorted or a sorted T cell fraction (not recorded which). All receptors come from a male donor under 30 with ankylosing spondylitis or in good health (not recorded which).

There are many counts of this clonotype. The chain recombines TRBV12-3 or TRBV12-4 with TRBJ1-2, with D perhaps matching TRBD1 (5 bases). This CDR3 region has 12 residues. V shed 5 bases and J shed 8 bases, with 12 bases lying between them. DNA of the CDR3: TGTGCCAGCAGTCCAGGGACGAAAGGCTACACCTTC. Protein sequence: CASSPGTKGYTF.

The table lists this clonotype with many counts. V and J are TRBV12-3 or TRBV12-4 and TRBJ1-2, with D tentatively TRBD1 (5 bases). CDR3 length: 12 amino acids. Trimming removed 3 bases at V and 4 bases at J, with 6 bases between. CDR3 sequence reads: CASSFDSYGYTF. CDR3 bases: TGTGCCAGCAGTTTTGACAGCTATGGCTACACCTTC.

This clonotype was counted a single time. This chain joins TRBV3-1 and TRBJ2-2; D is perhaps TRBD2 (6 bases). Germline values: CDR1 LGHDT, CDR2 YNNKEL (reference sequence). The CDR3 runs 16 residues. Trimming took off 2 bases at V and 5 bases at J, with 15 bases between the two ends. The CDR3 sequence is CASSQFPGSDTGELFF. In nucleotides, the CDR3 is TGTGCCAGCAGCCAATTTCCCGGGAGTGATACCGGGGAGCTGTTTTTT.